A single sample is the source of the 15 T cell receptor beta chains below, sequenced in a study of blood T cell repertoires in COVID-19. Data came from immunoSEQ multiplex PCR; TCRdb stores just in-frame clones and leaves some out. This sample carries 95,000 to 150,000 clones, approximately 90% of them seen once, and the ten largest clones take approximately 2%. The sample was peripheral blood. The receptors were sampled from a man aged 50 to 59 with COVID-19, enrolled during active disease.

The CDR3 sequence: CAISTVSTGELFF. In DNA form, the CDR3 reads TGTGCCATCAGTACGGTTAGCACCGGGGAGCTGTTTTTT. This chain uses TRBV10-3 with TRBJ2-2, with D uncertain. Germline CDR1 is ENHRY and CDR2 is SYGVKD. The V and J ends lost 5 bases and 4 bases respectively, with 8 bases between them. CDR3 length equals 13 residues.

The chain is built from TRBV7-9 and TRBJ2-5; D is possibly TRBD2 (7 bases). The CDR3 has 13 amino acids. V was pared by 5 bases and J by 5 bases, with 12 bases between. Germline V gene sequence: CDR1 SEHNR, CDR2 FQNEAQ (reference sequence). CDR3 region: CASSAPGGETQYF. The CDR3 bases are TGTGCCAGCAGCGCCCCGGGGGGCGAGACCCAGTACTTC.

The chain joins TRBV6-5 to TRBJ1-4, with D unresolved. This CDR3 has 13 amino acids. From germline, CDR1 is MNHEY and CDR2 SVGAGI. V lost 6 bases and J 11 bases, leaving 16 bases between the germline ends. The CDR3 protein is CASRDSSTGKLFF. In DNA form, the CDR3 reads TGTGCCAGCAGAGACTCATCAACGGGGAAACTGTTTTTT.

The chain has TRBV21-1 and TRBJ1-4; TRBD1, as called in the table, went unchecked against the DNA. TRBV21-1 is labeled a pseudogene. This CDR3 spans 13 amino acids. CDR3 sequence: CASWDRGFEKLFF. DNA of the CDR3: TGTGCCAGTTGGGACAGGGGTTTTGAAAAACTGTTTTTT.

The J gene is TRBJ2-3, the V gene TRBV24-1; 9 nucleotides match TRBD2. CDR1 is KGHDR and CDR2 is SFDVKD in the germline V gene. V was pared by 5 bases and J by 0 bases, with 2 bases of the junction left unmatched. The length of the CDR3 is 15 residues. The CDR3 coding sequence is TGTGCCACCAGTGCTAGCGGGACTAGCACAGATACGCAGTATTTT. This codes for CATSASGTSTDTQYF.

The chain links TRBV5-4 to TRBJ1-1; TRBD1 agrees at 9 bases. Trimming took 4 bases from V and 6 from J; bases not matched to a gene: 10. Germline-derived CDR1 and CDR2 are SGHNT and YYREEE (reference sequence). The CDR3 runs to 15 residues. CDR3 DNA: TGTGCCAGCAGCGTGGGACAGGGCCCTACGGCTGAAGCTTTCTTT. Its protein is CASSVGQGPTAEAFF.

The rearrangement uses TRBV2 and TRBJ1-5, with D uncertain. CDR1 is SNHLY, CDR2 FYNNEI, per germline. Trimming left V 8 bases short and J 6 bases short, with 14 bases between. The CDR3 runs 13 residues. The CDR3 sequence is CASRLLVGQPQHF. The CDR3 DNA reads TGTGCCAGCCGGTTGTTAGTTGGTCAGCCCCAGCATTTT.

J is TRBJ2-1 and V is TRBV19; 7 bases fit TRBD2. Per germline, CDR1 LNHDA and CDR2 SQIVND (reference sequence). This CDR3 is 18 amino acids long. Trimming took 3 bases from V and 3 from J; bases not matched to a gene: 14. In DNA form, the CDR3 reads TGTGCCAGTAGTATCAATTTTATCAGCGGGGCCCACTACAATGAGCAGTTCTTC. Translating gives CASSINFISGAHYNEQFF.

This clone is a singleton in its sample. The V gene is TRBV6-5, the J gene TRBJ2-5; 9 bases agree with TRBD1. CDR3 length equals 15 residues. Germline V lookup: CDR1 MNHEY, CDR2 SVGAGI. V was clipped by 5 bases and J by 4 bases; unmatched bases: 8. The CDR3 is CASSRPGQGVETQYF. Here the CDR3 DNA reads TGTGCCAGCAGTCGACCGGGACAGGGAGTAGAGACCCAGTACTTC.

The chain couples TRBV3-1 (or the pseudogene TRBV3-2) to TRBJ2-2; 8 bases align to TRBD1. Trimming at V came to 4 bases and at J to 1 base, leaving 5 bases not matched to a gene. The germline V gene encodes CDR1 LGHDT and CDR2 YNNKEL (reference sequence). The CDR3 is 16 residues long. CDR3 DNA: TGTGCCAGCAGCCTTCCGACAGGGGAGAACACCGGGGAGCTGTTTTTT. Translation gives CASSLPTGENTGELFF.

This clone was recorded once. V and J are TRBV12-3 or TRBV12-4 and TRBJ2-7; maybe TRBD1 (5 bases). The V and J ends lost 6 bases and 5 bases respectively, with 11 bases between them. The CDR3 spans 12 residues. DNA for the CDR3: TGTGCCAGCAGAGCCCAGGGTAACGAGCAGTACTTC. Translating gives CASRAQGNEQYF.

The CDR3 nucleotides are TGCGCCAGCAGCCCAGGGACAGCGAGCTATGGCTACACCTTC. Its protein product is CASSPGTASYGYTF. This chain joins TRBV5-1 and TRBJ1-2, with 7 bases lining up with TRBD1. The ends lost 4 bases at V and 4 bases at J; junction bases unmatched: 7. Germline assignment: CDR1 SGHRS and CDR2 YFSETQ. The CDR3 covers 14 residues.

The chain carries TRBV29-1 and TRBJ2-1; 8 bases agree with TRBD1. The V segment lost 6 bases and the J segment 10 bases; nucleotides outside the gene matches: 11. Germline V gene data show CDR1 as SQVTM and CDR2 as ANQGSEA. CDR3 size: 13 residues. CDR3: CSVEIQGVREQFF. In nucleotides, the CDR3 is TGCAGCGTGGAAATACAGGGGGTTCGGGAGCAGTTCTTC.

The rearrangement links TRBV19 to TRBJ1-5; possibly TRBD1 for D (5 bases). V was pared by 3 bases and J by 2 bases, with 11 bases between. The CDR3 loop spans 15 amino acids. Germline assignment: CDR1 LNHDA and CDR2 SQIVND (reference sequence). The CDR3 DNA reads TGTGCCAGTAGTATTGACGGCAGGGGCAATCAGCCCCAGCATTTT. Amino acid sequence: CASSIDGRGNQPQHF.

The gene calls are TRBV18 and TRBJ2-5; D possibly corresponds to TRBD1 (6 bases). Germline V gene lookup returns CDR1 KGHSH and CDR2 LQKENI. CDR3 length: 15 residues. V was pared by 3 bases and J by 6 bases, with 17 bases between. This CDR3 reads CASSPTDSFGKTQYF. In DNA form, the CDR3 reads TGTGCCAGCTCACCCACGGACAGCTTCGGGAAGACCCAGTACTTC.